One and the same sample provided the 32 T cell receptor beta chains below, sequenced in a study of blood T cell repertoires in COVID-19. Repertoires were generated with immunoSEQ multiplex PCR, while TCRdb's copy carries only in-frame clones and drops some. The data contain some 160,000 clones, around 80% of them singletons. The source material was PBMCs or T cells enriched from blood (not recorded which). Source of these receptors: a woman in her 50s who had recovered from COVID-19.

The table lists this clone with a count of one. This chain links TRBV10-3 with TRBJ1-1; perhaps TRBD1 as D (6 bases). Trimming stripped 3 bases from V and 0 bases from J, with 11 bases between. Germline CDR1 reads ENHRY; CDR2 reads SYGVKD. This CDR3 has 15 amino acids. The CDR3 DNA reads TGTGCCATCAGTGAATCGCAGGGGCTGAACACTGAAGCTTTCTTT. It yields the protein CAISESQGLNTEAFF.

In this sample, this clone turned up once. The V call is TRBV5-4, the J call TRBJ2-5; 11 bases match TRBD1. The CDR3 extends over 15 amino acids. V lost 4 bases to trimming and J lost 3 bases; unmatched junction nucleotides: 5. CDR1 and CDR2 from the germline V gene are SGHNT and YYREEE (reference sequence). The CDR3 DNA reads TGTGCCAGCAGCGCCGGGACAGGGGGGAAAGAGACCCAGTACTTC. Translation gives CASSAGTGGKETQYF. The whole variable domain, filled in from reference TRBV5-4 and TRBJ2-5, reads ETGVTQSPTHLIKTRGQQVTLRCSSQSGHNTVSWYQQALGQGPQFIFQYYREEENGRGNFPPRFSGLQFPNYSSELNVNALELDDSALYLCASSAGTGGKETQYFGPGTRLLVL.

This chain joins TRBV7-9 and TRBJ1-1; D perhaps matches TRBD1 (5 bases). The CDR3 length is 15 residues. Trimming shortened V by 2 bases and J by 1 base, and 11 bases separated the two germline ends. The germline V gene has CDR1 SEHNR and CDR2 FQNEAQ (reference sequence). The chain's CDR3 is CASSLIGGKNTEAFF. The DNA for the CDR3 is TGTGCCAGCAGCTTAATCGGGGGGAAGAACACTGAAGCTTTCTTT.

The V gene is TRBV9, the J gene TRBJ2-2, with D possibly matching TRBD1 (5 bases). The V and J ends lost 0 bases and 5 bases respectively, with 14 bases between them. The CDR3 sequence is 16 residues long. From germline, CDR1 is SGDLS and CDR2 YYNGEE. Here the CDR3 DNA reads TGTGCCAGCAGCGTAGACCCCACTCCAGGGACCGGGGAGCTGTTTTTT. This encodes CASSVDPTPGTGELFF.

V is TRBV7-9 and J is TRBJ2-5, with 11 bases lining up with TRBD2. Germline assignment: CDR1 SEHNR and CDR2 FQNEAQ (reference sequence). The CDR3 consists of 16 residues. V was clipped by 5 bases and J by 2 bases; unmatched bases: 7. In nucleotides, the CDR3 is TGTGCCAGCAGCGTCCTAGCGGGGGGCCTACAAGAGACCCAGTACTTC. As protein: CASSVLAGGLQETQYF. The full variable domain, with the rest looked up from reference TRBV7-9 and TRBJ2-5, is DTGVSQNPRHKITKRGQNVTFRCDPISEHNRLYWYRQTLGQGPEFLTYFQNEAQLEKSRLLSDRFSAERPKGSFSTLEIQRTEQGDSAMYLCASSVLAGGLQETQYFGPGTRLLVL.

The chain employs TRBV9 and TRBJ2-7; TRBD2 matches at 9 bases. Losses at the gene ends were 5 bases for V and 9 bases for J; bases not matched to a gene: 15. The V gene's germline CDR1 is SGDLS and CDR2 YYNGEE. The CDR3 length is 15 residues. CDR3 sequence (DNA): TGTGCCAGCAGTCCGGGACTAGCATCTGGGTTTGGGCAGTACTTC. This gives the protein CASSPGLASGFGQYF.

The chain joins TRBV7-2 to TRBJ2-3; tentative D call: TRBD2 (5 bases). The CDR3 has 15 amino acids. Trimming left V 0 bases short and J 0 bases short, with 7 bases between. The V gene's germline CDR1 is SGHTA and CDR2 FQGNSA. CDR3 coding DNA: TGTGCCAGCAGCTTAGCCCCGGGAAGCACAGATACGCAGTATTTT. Translation gives CASSLAPGSTDTQYF.

The genes are TRBV4-2 and TRBJ2-2, with TRBD2 as a possible D gene (5 bases). Between the trimmed V and J ends, which lost 0 bases and 4 bases, there was a span of 9 bases. Germline V gene data show CDR1 as LGHNA and CDR2 as YNFKEQ. The CDR3 spans 15 residues. The CDR3, as DNA: TGTGCCAGCAGCCAAGATCGGGGAAGCACCGGGGAGCTGTTTTTT. Translation: CASSQDRGSTGELFF.

CDR3 sequence reads: CASSQADKDTEAFF. The CDR3 region has the DNA TGTGCCAGCAGCCAGGCGGACAAGGACACTGAAGCTTTCTTT. The chain joins TRBV16 to TRBJ1-1, with D possibly TRBD1 on 5 matching bases. The CDR3 totals 14 residues. Trimming removed 3 bases at V and 3 bases at J, with 11 bases between. Germline V gene data show CDR1 as KGHSY and CDR2 as FQNENV.

This rearrangement joins TRBV4-3 to TRBJ1-4; 8 bases are a match to TRBD1. Per germline, CDR1 LGHNA and CDR2 YSLEER. V lost 0 bases to trimming and J lost 11 bases; unmatched junction nucleotides: 11. The CDR3 extends over 16 amino acids. The CDR3 loop reads CASSQDWRQGPSKLFF. Written as DNA, the CDR3 is TGCGCCAGCAGCCAAGATTGGAGACAGGGGCCGTCGAAACTGTTTTTT.

This clone was counted many times. This chain joins TRBV5-5 and TRBJ1-1; no clear D gene. There are 13 residues in the CDR3. Germline V gene data show CDR1 as SGHKS and CDR2 as YYEKEE (reference sequence). V lost 0 bases and J 9 bases, leaving 12 bases between the germline ends. Here the CDR3 reads CASSLDGSQKAFF. CDR3 bases: TGTGCCAGCAGCTTGGACGGGAGTCAAAAAGCTTTCTTT.

J is TRBJ2-7 and V is TRBV29-1, with 8 bases fitting TRBD1. This CDR3 has 16 residues. Germline V gives CDR1 SQVTM, CDR2 ANQGSEA. V dropped 6 bases and J dropped 3; count of bases not matched to a gene: 16. As DNA, the CDR3 is TGCAGCGTCCTCGCGACAGGGACAGGAAAAAACTACGAGCAGTACTTC. It yields the protein CSVLATGTGKNYEQYF.

This clone was picked up one time. The chain combines TRBV7-2 with TRBJ2-1, with 7 bases matching TRBD1. V shed 5 bases, J shed 9 bases, and the junction held 7 bases outside the gene matches. Germline V gene sequence: CDR1 SGHTA, CDR2 FQGNSA. This CDR3 comprises 13 residues. In nucleotides, the CDR3 is TGTGCCAGCAGCGACCAGACAGGGATTGAGCAGTTCTTC. Translating gives CASSDQTGIEQFF.

This clone came up once. The rearrangement joins TRBV4-2 to TRBJ1-6; 7 nucleotides match TRBD1. CDR1 is LGHNA, CDR2 YNFKEQ, per germline. After removal of 5 bases from V and 5 bases from J, the junction contained 9 bases not matched to a gene. CDR3 length: 16 amino acids. In nucleotides, the CDR3 is TGTGCCAGCAGCGGAAAGGGACAGCTAGATAATTCACCCCTCCACTTT. Its protein product is CASSGKGQLDNSPLHF.

The gene calls are TRBV7-2 and TRBJ2-3; D remains unclear. V gave up 2 bases and J gave up 3 bases, with 12 bases separating them. The germline CDR1 and CDR2 sequences are SGHTA and FQGNSA. The CDR3 is made up of 15 amino acids. The CDR3 DNA reads TGTGCCAGCAGCTTAAACCGAGCCGGGACAGATACGCAGTATTTT. This gives the protein CASSLNRAGTDTQYF.

This clone is a singleton in its sample. This chain links TRBV14 with TRBJ2-7, with 15 bases lining up with TRBD2. The CDR3 has 18 amino acids. Germline-derived CDR1 and CDR2 are SGHDN and FVKESK. The trim removed 5 bases at V and 0 bases at J, leaving 8 bases unmatched. The chain's CDR3 is CASSWTSGRAGFSYEQYF. The DNA for the CDR3 is TGTGCCAGCAGCTGGACTAGCGGGAGGGCCGGGTTCTCCTACGAGCAGTACTTC.

The chain is built from TRBV7-9 and TRBJ1-6; TRBD1 might be the D (5 bases). CDR3 length equals 15 residues. Germline values: CDR1 SEHNR, CDR2 FQNEAQ (reference sequence). Trimming removed 0 bases from V and 5 bases from J, with 8 bases in between. The CDR3: CASSLAIGDNSPLHF. Written as DNA, the CDR3 is TGTGCCAGCAGCTTAGCGATAGGGGATAATTCACCCCTCCACTTT.

In its sample, this clone was seen once. J is TRBJ1-1 and V is TRBV7-2; D uncertain. This CDR3 has 14 residues. Germline CDR1 reads SGHTA; CDR2 reads FQGNSA. V shed 8 bases and J shed 4 bases, with 17 bases lying between them. CDR3 sequence (DNA): TGTGCCAGCTTCCCCCGGGTGTCATCCACTGAAGCTTTCTTT. The encoded protein is CASFPRVSSTEAFF.

This clone was observed a few times. The chain joins TRBV7-3 to TRBJ1-1, with D tentatively TRBD1 (6 bases). The ends were cut back, 5 bases at V and 3 bases at J, with 13 bases in the middle. This CDR3 is 14 amino acids long. CDR1 and CDR2 (germline): SGHTA, FQGTGA. CDR3 sequence: CASSPSGADTEAFF. CDR3 coding DNA: TGTGCCAGCAGCCCATCAGGGGCAGACACTGAAGCTTTCTTT. The full variable domain, with the rest looked up from reference TRBV7-3 and TRBJ1-1, is GAGVSQTPSNKVTEKGKYVELRCDPISGHTALYWYRQSLGQGPEFLIYFQGTGAADDSGLPNDRFFAVRPEGSVSTLKIQRTERGDSAVYLCASSPSGADTEAFFGQGTRLTVV.

V usage is TRBV19 and J usage is TRBJ2-7, with TRBD1 identical over 10 bases. The germline V gene encodes CDR1 LNHDA and CDR2 SQIVND (reference sequence). Trimming removed 5 bases from V and 2 bases from J; junction bases left unmatched: 6. The CDR3 is 15 amino acids. The CDR3 here is CASSAAGTGAYEQYF. The CDR3 region has the DNA TGTGCCAGTAGTGCCGCCGGGACAGGGGCCTACGAGCAGTACTTC.

The rearrangement joins TRBV10-3 to TRBJ2-3; 7 bases agree with TRBD1. Germline V gene lookup returns CDR1 ENHRY and CDR2 SYGVKD. The CDR3 is 14 residues long. V lost 10 bases, J lost 2 bases, and 9 bases stayed unmatched. The CDR3, as DNA: TGTGCCACTACGGGGCAGGGGGACACAGATACGCAGTATTTT. Protein: CATTGQGDTDTQYF.

V gene TRBV12-3 or TRBV12-4 combines with J gene TRBJ2-7; D is unresolved. V gave up 5 bases and J gave up 6 bases, with 14 bases separating them. The CDR3 totals 13 residues. This CDR3 is CASSLAQISEQYF. In DNA, the CDR3 is TGTGCCAGCAGTCTGGCCCAGATCAGCGAGCAGTACTTC.

This clone has only one observation. The chain employs TRBV9 and TRBJ2-7; TRBD1 agrees at 10 bases. The ends lost 4 bases at V and 2 bases at J; junction bases unmatched: 6. The length of the CDR3 is 15 residues. Per the germline V gene, CDR1 is SGDLS and CDR2 is YYNGEE. The CDR3 nucleotides read TGTGCCAGCAGCTCCGGACAGGGGGTAACCTACGAGCAGTACTTC. Its translation: CASSSGQGVTYEQYF.

This clone has more than one count but fewer than ten. The genes are TRBV6-5 and TRBJ1-2; no clear D. V was cut by 7 bases and J by 4 bases, with 10 bases left in between. The CDR3 extends over 12 amino acids. Germline V CDR1 and CDR2: MNHEY, SVGAGI. In nucleotides, the CDR3 is TGTGCCAGCACCCAAGTCGGCTATGGCTACACCTTC. Amino acid sequence: CASTQVGYGYTF.

This rearrangement joins TRBV7-2 to TRBJ2-2; weak D call: TRBD1 (5 bases). The CDR3 consists of 14 residues. Germline assignment: CDR1 SGHTA and CDR2 FQGNSA. V was clipped by 4 bases and J by 7 bases, with 13 bases between them. The CDR3 bases are TGTGCCAGCAGCTCCGGTCAGGGCCGCGGGGAGCTGTTTTTT. This codes for CASSSGQGRGELFF.

The chain has TRBV11-3 and TRBJ2-1; D might be TRBD2 (5 bases). CDR3 length: 12 amino acids. CDR1 is SGHNT and CDR2 is YENEEA in the germline V gene. Trimming removed 0 bases from V and 10 bases from J, with 7 bases in between. CDR3 nucleotides: TGTGCCAGCAGCTTAGAACTAGGGGAGCAGTTCTTC. Protein sequence: CASSLELGEQFF. Supplemented by reference TRBV11-3 and TRBJ2-1, the full variable domain reads EAGVVQSPRYKIIEKKQPVAFWCNPISGHNTLYWYLQNLGQGPELLIRYENEEAVDDSQLPKDRFSAERLKGVDSTLKIQPAELGDSAVYLCASSLELGEQFFGPGTRLTVL.

This chain joins TRBV20-1 and TRBJ1-2, with D tentatively TRBD1 (6 bases). There are 11 residues in the CDR3. The germline gives CDR1 DFQATT, CDR2 SNEGSKA (reference sequence). With 6 bases removed from V and 5 bases from J, the gap between germline ends came to 10 bases. Written as DNA, the CDR3 is TGCAGTGCGCGGACAGTTTATGGCTACACCTTC. Amino acids: CSARTVYGYTF.

The CDR3 nucleotides read TGTGCCAGCAGTTTTTCCGGTAATGAAAAACTGTTTTTT. This translates into CASSFSGNEKLFF. This rearrangement joins TRBV12-3 or TRBV12-4 to TRBJ1-4; D uncertain. Trimming shortened V by 3 bases and J by 4 bases, and 6 bases separated the two germline ends. This CDR3 is built from 13 residues.

The count of this clone is one. The genes are TRBV3-1 (or the pseudogene TRBV3-2) and TRBJ2-7; 8 nucleotides agree with TRBD1. The CDR3 extends over 15 amino acids. J gave up 4 bases and V 2 bases, and 7 bases lay outside the gene matches. Germline loops: CDR1 LGHDT, CDR2 YNNKEL (reference sequence). CDR3 nucleotides: TGTGCCAGCAGCCAAAGCATAGACAGGGGTTACGAGCAGTACTTC. Residues: CASSQSIDRGYEQYF.

The V and J genes are TRBV5-8 and TRBJ2-3; D gene uncertain. Germline lookup yields CDR1 SGHTS and CDR2 YDEGEE. This CDR3 spans 13 amino acids. V was clipped by 4 bases and J by 3 bases, with 9 bases between them. Here the CDR3 reads CASSPTGTDTQYF. CDR3 DNA sequence: TGTGCCAGCAGCCCGACCGGGACAGATACGCAGTATTTT. Combining the CDR3 with reference TRBV5-8 and TRBJ2-3 gives the whole variable domain EAGVTQSPTHLIKTRGQQATLRCSPISGHTSVYWYQQALGLGLQFLLWYDEGEERNRGNFPPRFSGRQFPNYSSELNVNALELEDSALYLCASSPTGTDTQYFGPGTRLTVL.

This clone showed up just a few times. For the CDR3, the DNA is TGTGCCAGCAGCGTAGAGGGGACAAGGAATCAGCCCCAGCATTTT. Protein product: CASSVEGTRNQPQHF. The rearrangement joins TRBV9 to TRBJ1-5, with TRBD1 as a possible D gene (6 bases). Germline values: CDR1 SGDLS, CDR2 YYNGEE. This CDR3 is 15 amino acids long. The V gene lost 0 bases and the J gene lost 4 bases, with 11 bases spanning the gap.

The J gene is TRBJ1-5, the V gene TRBV4-1; 8 positions agree with TRBD1. Germline lookup yields CDR1 MGHRA and CDR2 YSYEKL. The CDR3 covers 15 residues. Trimming took 2 bases from V and 6 from J; bases not matched to a gene: 6. The CDR3, as DNA: TGCGCCAGCAGCCAACTCGGACAGGGCGGTCAGCCCCAGCATTTT. It translates to CASSQLGQGGQPQHF.